The 20 T cell receptor beta chains in this list originate from one sample, sequenced in a study of cytomegalovirus exposure and HLA in healthy donors. The PCR was carried out with 60 Vbeta primers and 13 Jbeta primers. TCRdb's copy holds only in-frame clones and misses some; the assay was immunoSEQ multiplex PCR. The sample holds some 150,000 clones, around four fifths seen once. Sequenced: PBMCs. The receptor source for this set is a man between 35 and 55 years old in good health and CMV-seronegative.

V usage is TRBV5-1 and J usage is TRBJ2-3, with a possible D match to TRBD2 (5 bases). Germline V gives CDR1 SGHRS, CDR2 YFSETQ. V dropped 1 base and J dropped 2 bases, with 11 bases sitting between them. The CDR3 length is 15 residues. Here the CDR3 reads CASSLTGIYTDTQYF. The CDR3 DNA follows: TGCGCCAGCAGCTTGACCGGGATCTACACAGATACGCAGTATTTT.

V and J are TRBV18 and TRBJ2-7; D is possibly TRBD2 (6 bases). CDR3 length equals 12 residues. Per germline, CDR1 KGHSH and CDR2 LQKENI. Trimming took off 3 bases at V and 3 bases at J, with 6 bases between the two ends. CDR3 sequence: CASSPGSYEQYF. The CDR3 nucleotides are TGTGCCAGCTCACCCGGGAGCTACGAGCAGTACTTC.

The rearrangement joins TRBV27 to TRBJ1-2; D gene ambiguous. The CDR3 sequence is 13 residues long. The V end lost 4 bases, the J end lost 2 bases, and 8 bases lay between the germline ends. Germline V gives CDR1 MNHEY, CDR2 SMNVEV (reference sequence). The CDR3 DNA reads TGTGCCAGCAGTTCCGAGTTGAACTATGGCTACACCTTC. This translates into CASSSELNYGYTF.

The rearrangement joins TRBV5-1 to TRBJ2-2; TRBD1 might be the D (6 bases). The CDR3 sequence is 15 residues long. V was cut by 4 bases and J by 5 bases, with 15 bases left in between. Germline V CDR1 and CDR2: SGHRS, YFSETQ. CDR3 sequence reads: CASSGTGSETGELFF. The DNA of the CDR3 is TGCGCCAGCAGCGGAACAGGGAGCGAGACCGGGGAGCTGTTTTTT.

The V and J genes are TRBV7-3 and TRBJ1-3; 7 bases align to TRBD1. The junction had 6 bases not matched to a gene; V was cut back by 5 bases and J by 2 bases. Germline V lookup: CDR1 SGHTA, CDR2 FQGTGA. CDR3 length: 15 residues. CDR3 nucleotides: TGTGCCAGCAGCCCATCCGGGACAGCTGGAAACACCATATATTTT. Translated, it gives CASSPSGTAGNTIYF.

J is TRBJ1-2 and V is TRBV28, with 8 bases matching TRBD1. CDR1 and CDR2 (germline): MDHEN, SYDVKM. J lost 3 bases, V lost 7 bases, and 25 bases had no gene match. This CDR3 has 20 amino acids. CDR3 nucleotides: TGTGCCAGCATCTATACAGTGGGGGGGGGATGGGACAGGACGGACTATGGCTACACCTTC. Encoded protein: CASIYTVGGGWDRTDYGYTF.

V gene TRBV4-1 combines with J gene TRBJ2-5; 9 nucleotides align to TRBD1. The DNA end favors TRBJ2-7, so the J call may be wrong. This CDR3 has 16 amino acids. The germline V gene has CDR1 MGHRA and CDR2 YSYEKL. CDR3 protein: CASSRTGTGLSYEQYF. The CDR3 DNA sequence: TGCGCCAGCAGCCGCACCGGGACAGGGCTCTCCTACGAGCAGTACTTC.

This clone was observed a few times. This chain uses TRBV5-5 with TRBJ1-6; 7 bases line up with TRBD1. Per the germline V gene, CDR1 is SGHKS and CDR2 is YYEKEE (reference sequence). The CDR3 has 13 amino acids. V gave up 3 bases and J gave up 6 bases; unmatched junction bases: 0. CDR3 sequence: CASSWDSNSPLHF. The CDR3 bases are TGTGCCAGCAGCTGGGACAGTAATTCACCCCTCCACTTT.

The CDR3 protein is CATSTGLAGPGEQYF. The CDR3 DNA reads as TGTGCCACCAGCACGGGACTAGCGGGCCCAGGCGAGCAGTACTTC. This chain joins TRBV15 and TRBJ2-7, with 12 nucleotides matching TRBD2. Germline V lookup: CDR1 LNHNV, CDR2 YYDKDF (reference sequence). This CDR3 is built from 15 residues. The V gene end was trimmed by 4 bases and the J gene end by 6 bases; junction bases not matched to a gene: 7.

This clone was counted once. The chain carries TRBV27 and TRBJ1-5; D may be TRBD1 (5 bases). This CDR3 has 16 residues. Trimming removed 6 bases from V and 5 bases from J, with 20 bases in between. Germline V gives CDR1 MNHEY, CDR2 SMNVEV (reference sequence). Written as DNA, the CDR3 is TGTGCCAGCAGAGGATTTTTAGGGGTTGACGATCAGCCCCAGCATTTT. This encodes CASRGFLGVDDQPQHF.

This chain connects TRBV6-5 to TRBJ2-5; 10 nucleotides agree with TRBD1. Germline V CDR1 and CDR2: MNHEY, SVGAGI. V was clipped by 2 bases and J by 4 bases; unmatched bases: 4. The CDR3 consists of 15 residues. The CDR3 reads CASSYRDRGRETQYF. The CDR3 DNA sequence: TGTGCCAGCAGTTACCGGGACAGGGGAAGAGAGACCCAGTACTTC.

This clone was observed a single time. The chain is built from TRBV11-3 and TRBJ2-1; no reliable D call. The germline V gene has CDR1 SGHNT and CDR2 YENEEA. This CDR3 region has 12 residues. With 5 bases removed from V and 4 bases from J, the gap between germline ends came to 6 bases. The CDR3 spells CASSPLYNEQFF. In DNA form, the CDR3 reads TGTGCCAGCAGCCCGTTATACAATGAGCAGTTCTTC.

This chain uses TRBV4-3 with TRBJ2-2; D not resolved. The CDR3 covers 17 residues. Germline V lookup: CDR1 LGHNA, CDR2 YSLEER. V was clipped by 0 bases and J by 4 bases, with 15 bases between them. CDR3 bases: TGCGCCAGCAGCCAAGATGGGTACTACCAAGCCACCGGGGAGCTGTTTTTT. Translating gives CASSQDGYYQATGELFF.

The chain employs TRBV5-6 and TRBJ1-3; tentative D call: TRBD1 (6 bases). The CDR3 runs to 15 residues. Germline loops: CDR1 SGHDT, CDR2 YYEEEE. The V and J ends lost 1 base and 4 bases respectively, with 12 bases between them. CDR3 amino acids: CASSLRDTLGNTIYF. CDR3 nucleotides: TGTGCCAGCAGCTTGAGGGACACTCTGGGAAACACCATATATTTT.

The chain links TRBV2 to TRBJ2-1; maybe TRBD2 (7 bases). The germline CDR1 and CDR2 sequences are SNHLY and FYNNEI. V dropped 8 bases and J dropped 0 bases, with 11 bases sitting between them. This CDR3 comprises 14 residues. This CDR3 reads CASGGADSYNEQFF. DNA of the CDR3: TGTGCCAGCGGGGGGGCTGACTCCTACAATGAGCAGTTCTTC. The full variable domain, with the rest looked up from reference TRBV2 and TRBJ2-1, is EPEVTQTPSHQVTQMGQEVILRCVPISNHLYFYWYRQILGQKVEFLVSFYNNEISEKSEIFDDQFSVERPDGSNFTLKIRSTKLEDSAMYFCASGGADSYNEQFFGPGTRLTVL.

This clone was detected a few times. The V gene is TRBV7-3, the J gene TRBJ2-2, with 9 bases aligning to TRBD1. This CDR3 has 15 amino acids. V lost 4 bases and J lost 6; bases outside the gene matches: 6. Germline values: CDR1 SGHTA, CDR2 FQGTGA. The CDR3 protein is CASSSGTGSAGELFF. The CDR3 region has the DNA TGTGCCAGCAGCTCCGGGACAGGGAGTGCCGGGGAGCTGTTTTTT.

The chain has TRBV19 and TRBJ1-5; no reliable D call. The CDR3 is 15 residues long. CDR1 is LNHDA, CDR2 SQIVND, per germline (reference sequence). With 6 bases removed from V and 5 bases from J, the gap between germline ends came to 17 bases. CDR3: CASSLPRARYQPQHF. CDR3 DNA: TGTGCCAGTAGCCTCCCGCGGGCCAGATATCAGCCCCAGCATTTT.

This chain joins TRBV7-2 and TRBJ1-6; the D gene is possibly TRBD1 (6 bases). This CDR3 comprises 16 residues. CDR1 and CDR2 (germline): SGHTA, FQGNSA. Trimming took 7 bases from V and 13 from J, leaving 26 bases between them. This CDR3 is CASNTEPGQSHLPLHF. Here the CDR3 DNA reads TGTGCCAGCAACACCGAACCCGGACAGTCCCACCTCCCCCTCCACTTT.

This clone was detected only once. The chain carries TRBV27 and TRBJ2-1, with TRBD1 matching 9 bases. The germline CDR1 and CDR2 sequences are MNHEY and SMNVEV (reference sequence). CDR3 length equals 17 residues. Trimming at V came to 4 bases and at J to 6 bases, leaving 13 bases not matched to a gene. For the CDR3, the DNA is TGTGCCAGCAGTTCCGTTTCGTCAGGACAGGGGTTCAATGAGCAGTTCTTC. Translated: CASSSVSSGQGFNEQFF.

The V gene is TRBV7-9, the J gene TRBJ2-5; 7 nucleotides align to TRBD1. The J call may be incorrect, as the DNA end agrees better with TRBJ2-7. Germline-derived CDR1 and CDR2 are SEHNR and FQNEAQ (reference sequence). This CDR3 comprises 13 residues. The chain's CDR3 is CASSPAGTVEQYF. CDR3 bases: TGTGCCAGCAGCCCGGCCGGGACAGTCGAGCAGTACTTC.